Below, 10 T cell receptor beta chains from the same sample are listed, as sequenced in a study of cytomegalovirus exposure and HLA in healthy donors. The primer mix had 60 Vbeta and 13 Jbeta primers. Only in-frame clones appear in the TCRdb table, and some are missing; sequencing was by immunoSEQ multiplex PCR. The table lists under 150,000 clones, about 78% of them singletons. The source material was PBMCs. These receptors all stem from a human donor in good health.

This clone occurred a few times. One end of the junction is discordant with germline, which a read error may explain. The rearrangement links TRBV7-9 to TRBJ2-3; D is perhaps TRBD2 (6 bases). CDR3 length equals 16 residues. The germline V gene has CDR1 SEHNR and CDR2 FQNEAQ (reference sequence). For the CDR3, the DNA is TGTTCCAGCAGCTTAGATCGGCGGGGCGCGCCAGATACGCAGTATTTT. This codes for CSSSLDRRGAPDTQYF.

This chain joins TRBV4-2 and TRBJ1-1; D is undetermined. This CDR3 spans 17 amino acids. CDR1 and CDR2 (germline): LGHNA, YNFKEQ. V dropped 3 bases and J dropped 0 bases, with 17 bases sitting between them. CDR3 residues: CASSQGDTHLLNTEAFF. CDR3 DNA: TGTGCCAGCAGCCAGGGAGACACGCACCTTTTGAACACTGAAGCTTTCTTT.

About this clone: Compared with germline, one end of the junction differs, possibly owing to a read error. The chain recombines TRBV7-9 with TRBJ2-2, with 11 bases fitting TRBD2. The CDR3 has 17 amino acids. Germline V gene sequence: CDR1 SEHNR, CDR2 FQNEAQ (reference sequence). The CDR3 DNA follows: TGTTCCAGCAGCTTATGGGGACTAGCGGACAACACCGGGGAGCTGTTTTTT. This sequence encodes CSSSLWGLADNTGELFF.

This rearrangement joins TRBV7-2 to TRBJ2-7; possible D gene TRBD1, 6 bases. Germline V gene sequence: CDR1 SGHTA, CDR2 FQGNSA. CDR3 length equals 13 residues. Trimming left V 5 bases short and J 7 bases short, with 15 bases between. The CDR3 nucleotides are TGTGCCAGCAGCCTGGTTAAGGGGGAAGAGCAGTACTTC. It specifies CASSLVKGEEQYF.

V usage is TRBV6-1 and J usage is TRBJ2-7; 12 positions match TRBD2. With V trimmed by 3 bases and J by 4 bases, 4 bases remained unmatched. Germline lookup yields CDR1 MNHNS and CDR2 SASEGT. The CDR3 sequence is 15 residues long. CDR3 nucleotide sequence: TGTGCCAGCAGTGACGGGACTAGCGGGCTATACGAGCAGTACTTC. Protein product: CASSDGTSGLYEQYF.

The chain joins TRBV6-1 to TRBJ2-7; D gene uncertain. The germline CDR1 and CDR2 sequences are MNHNS and SASEGT. The CDR3 consists of 13 residues. V was clipped by 2 bases and J by 4 bases, with 9 bases between them. CDR3 protein: CASSEYGLYEQYF. CDR3 nucleotides: TGTGCCAGCAGTGAATACGGGTTGTACGAGCAGTACTTC.

A remark on this clone: A junction end diverges from the germline sequence, so it may reflect a read error. The chain employs TRBV7-9 and TRBJ2-7; D possibly corresponds to TRBD1 (6 bases). The CDR3 loop spans 16 amino acids. Germline CDR1 reads SEHNR; CDR2 reads FQNEAQ (reference sequence). In DNA, the CDR3 is TGTTCCAGCAGCCACTTCCACTCGCTTGGCAGGGGCGAGCAGTACTTC. Protein: CSSSHFHSLGRGEQYF.

The V call is TRBV11-2, the J call TRBJ2-7; 7 nucleotides agree with TRBD2. This CDR3 contains 14 residues. Unmatched junction bases numbered 6, after V lost 1 base and J lost 6 bases. CDR1 SGHAT and CDR2 FQNNGV come from the germline V gene. The CDR3 sequence is CASSLGGEGREQYF. The DNA of the CDR3 is TGTGCCAGCAGCTTAGGGGGGGAGGGCCGCGAGCAGTACTTC.

As to this clone: The same CDR3 is also encoded by other DNA sequences in this sample. The rearrangement links TRBV19 to TRBJ2-7; D may be TRBD1 (5 bases). Germline lookup yields CDR1 LNHDA and CDR2 SQIVND (reference sequence). V lost 6 bases and J lost 3, with 18 bases in between. The CDR3 has 15 residues. CDR3 DNA sequence: TGTGCCAGTAGCCCGCTGGGGCCAGGGCTCTACGAGCAGTACTTC. Protein product: CASSPLGPGLYEQYF.

As to this clone: Distinct nucleotide sequences in the sample also encode this CDR3. The chain recombines TRBV25-1 with TRBJ2-1; 10 bases agree with TRBD2. The J segment lost 2 bases and the V segment lost 6 bases, leaving 4 bases of the junction unmatched. The V gene's germline CDR1 is MGHDK and CDR2 SYGVNS. CDR3 length equals 15 residues. This CDR3 reads CASRDSGGPYNEQFF. The CDR3 DNA sequence: TGTGCCAGCAGGGATAGCGGGGGGCCCTACAATGAGCAGTTCTTC.